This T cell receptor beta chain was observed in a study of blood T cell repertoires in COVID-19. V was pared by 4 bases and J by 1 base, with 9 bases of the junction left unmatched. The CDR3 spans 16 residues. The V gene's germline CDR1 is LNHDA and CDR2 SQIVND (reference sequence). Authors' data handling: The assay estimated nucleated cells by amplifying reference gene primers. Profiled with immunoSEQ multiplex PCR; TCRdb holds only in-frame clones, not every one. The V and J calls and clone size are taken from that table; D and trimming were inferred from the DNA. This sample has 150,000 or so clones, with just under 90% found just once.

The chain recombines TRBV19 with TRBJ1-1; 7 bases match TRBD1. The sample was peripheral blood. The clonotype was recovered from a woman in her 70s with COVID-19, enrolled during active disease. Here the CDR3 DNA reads TGTGCCAGTAGTACCCGACAGGGAATTCCGAACACTGAAGCTTTCTTT. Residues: CASSTRQGIPNTEAFF.